These 10 T cell receptor beta chains were all obtained from the same sample, sequenced in a study of T cell clonotyping in hematopoietic cell transplantation. Produced via immunoSEQ multiplex PCR; TCRdb's table is partial and in-frame only. The sample includes under 20,000 clones, almost 90% of them seen just once. Sample: peripheral blood mononuclear cells. Receptor source: a man aged 45-65 years in good health. Some clones in this sample may be carry-over from other donors' samples.

This chain uses TRBV6-6 with TRBJ1-5; D is possibly TRBD1 (5 bases). V lost 5 bases and J lost 0, with 14 bases in between. CDR3 size: 16 residues. CDR1 is MNHNY, CDR2 SVGAGI, per germline (reference sequence). The CDR3 reads CASSRDWITSNQPQHF. The CDR3 DNA is TGTGCCAGCAGTCGGGACTGGATAACTAGCAATCAGCCCCAGCATTTT.

This chain connects TRBV28 to TRBJ1-3; tentatively, D is TRBD1 (5 bases). The length of the CDR3 is 16 residues. Germline V gene lookup returns CDR1 MDHEN and CDR2 SYDVKM. The germline V and J ends were trimmed by 7 bases and 6 bases, with 22 bases remaining between them. The CDR3 bases are TGTGCCAGCACCCCCCTCGGGACGTCTCTGGAAAACACCATATATTTT. The encoded protein is CASTPLGTSLENTIYF.

The gene calls are TRBV7-9 and TRBJ2-1; TRBD2 aligns across 7 bases. Germline V gene data show CDR1 as SEHNR and CDR2 as FQNEAQ (reference sequence). With 5 bases clipped from V and 10 bases from J, the junction kept 14 bases outside the gene matches. This CDR3 contains 15 residues. CDR3: CASSVRDPSGNEQFF. CDR3 nucleotides: TGTGCCAGCAGCGTTAGGGACCCAAGCGGGAACGAGCAGTTCTTC.

This chain connects TRBV7-6 to TRBJ2-7; no clear D gene. The germline V and J ends were trimmed by 2 bases and 1 base, with 3 bases remaining between them. From germline, CDR1 is SGHVS and CDR2 FNYEAQ. CDR3 length equals 12 residues. The CDR3 nucleotides are TGTGCCAGCAGCTTATATTCCTACGAGCAGTACTTC. Translating it yields CASSLYSYEQYF.

This clone has more than one count but fewer than ten. CDR3 nucleotide sequence: TGCAGCGTTGGTGGGGGGAACCCTAACTATGGCTACACCTTC. This encodes CSVGGGNPNYGYTF. V and J are TRBV29-1 and TRBJ1-2; perhaps TRBD1 as D (5 bases). CDR1 is SQVTM and CDR2 is ANQGSEA in the germline V gene. This CDR3 is built from 14 residues. V was clipped by 4 bases and J by 0 bases, with 12 bases between them.

The chain combines TRBV14 with TRBJ1-2; D might be TRBD1 (5 bases). There are 13 residues in the CDR3. V was shortened by 6 bases and J by 4 bases, with 12 bases between the two germline ends. Germline lookup yields CDR1 SGHDN and CDR2 FVKESK. CDR3 protein: CASSQGPGYGYTF. The DNA for the CDR3 is TGTGCCAGCAGTCAGGGTCCAGGCTATGGCTACACCTTC.

The chain has TRBV5-6 and TRBJ1-2; 8 nucleotides match TRBD1. Looked up from germline, CDR1 is SGHDT and CDR2 is YYEEEE. The CDR3 totals 15 residues. V was clipped by 2 bases and J by 1 base; unmatched bases: 4. The CDR3 spells CASSFRDRINYGYTF. The CDR3 DNA follows: TGTGCCAGCAGCTTCCGGGACAGGATTAACTATGGCTACACCTTC.

This chain connects TRBV28 to TRBJ1-2, with D unclear. This CDR3 comprises 14 residues. Germline values: CDR1 MDHEN, CDR2 SYDVKM. V gave up 2 bases and J gave up 7 bases, with 14 bases separating them. The DNA of the CDR3 is TGTGCCAGCAGTTTAGTGGGCTCGGTAGGTGGCTACACCTTC. Its protein is CASSLVGSVGGYTF.

V gene TRBV11-2 combines with J gene TRBJ2-3; 11 nucleotides match TRBD2. The length of the CDR3 is 15 residues. Germline assignment: CDR1 SGHAT and CDR2 FQNNGV. The V segment lost 4 bases and the J segment 5 bases; nucleotides outside the gene matches: 5. The CDR3 here is CASSSLAGAGDTQYF. CDR3 DNA: TGTGCCAGCAGCTCACTAGCGGGGGCGGGAGATACGCAGTATTTT.

The rearrangement uses TRBV5-1 and TRBJ1-6; tentatively, D is TRBD1 (6 bases). Trimming took 1 base from V and 4 from J, leaving 9 bases between them. CDR1 is SGHRS, CDR2 YFSETQ, per germline. This CDR3 region has 15 residues. CDR3 residues: CASSLLQGYNSPLHF. CDR3 nucleotides: TGCGCCAGCAGCTTGTTACAGGGATATAATTCACCCCTCCACTTT.